The 14 T cell receptor beta chains below all came from one sample that was sequenced in a study of PD-L1 blockade in urothelial cancer. Profiled with immunoSEQ multiplex PCR; TCRdb holds only in-frame clones, not every one. This sample carries about 130,000 clones, approximately 84% of them seen once, and the ten largest clones take about 2.9%. Regarding time point: pretreatment peripheral blood. The sequencing used PBMCs, collected around atezolizumab (anti-PD-L1) treatment. These receptors were taken from a middle-aged man with urothelial cancer.

V gene TRBV6-1 combines with J gene TRBJ1-5, with D unclear. Trimming took 4 bases from V and 4 from J, leaving 8 bases between them. This CDR3 is 13 amino acids long. CDR1 and CDR2 (germline): MNHNS, SASEGT. CDR3 sequence: CASSVQTNQPQHF. Written as DNA, the CDR3 is TGTGCCAGCAGTGTACAGACAAATCAGCCCCAGCATTTT.

The chain has TRBV2 and TRBJ2-6; D remains unclear. This CDR3 has 14 residues. Germline V gives CDR1 SNHLY, CDR2 FYNNEI. Trimming left V 6 bases short and J 6 bases short, with 12 bases between. The CDR3 reads CASSPSGVANVLTF. The DNA for the CDR3 is TGTGCCAGCAGCCCGTCCGGTGTGGCCAACGTCCTGACTTTC. The full variable domain, with the rest looked up from reference TRBV2 and TRBJ2-6, is EPEVTQTPSHQVTQMGQEVILRCVPISNHLYFYWYRQILGQKVEFLVSFYNNEISEKSEIFDDQFSVERPDGSNFTLKIRSTKLEDSAMYFCASSPSGVANVLTFGAGSRLTVL.

CDR3 region: CATSRDRVSYNEQFF. The CDR3 bases are TGTGCCACCAGCAGAGATCGGGTTTCCTACAATGAGCAGTTCTTC. J is TRBJ2-1 and V is TRBV15, with no clear D. The CDR3 consists of 15 residues. V was trimmed by 0 bases and J by 1 base, leaving 7 bases between them. Per germline, CDR1 LNHNV and CDR2 YYDKDF (reference sequence).

V gene TRBV7-8 combines with J gene TRBJ2-7; a possible D gene is TRBD1 (5 bases). The CDR3 extends over 14 amino acids. V was pared by 2 bases and J by 3 bases, with 11 bases between. From germline, CDR1 is SGHVS and CDR2 FQNEAQ. The CDR3: CASSLSPRDYEQYF. CDR3 in DNA: TGTGCCAGCAGCTTAAGTCCCAGGGACTACGAGCAGTACTTC. Drawing the rest from reference TRBV7-8 and TRBJ2-7, the complete variable domain is GAGVSQSPRYKVAKRGQDVALRCDPISGHVSLFWYQQALGQGPEFLTYFQNEAQLDKSGLPSDRFFAERPEGSVSTLKIQRTQQEDSAVYLCASSLSPRDYEQYFGPGTRLTVT.

This clone has only a few counts. The chain employs TRBV27 and TRBJ2-4, with 10 bases identical to TRBD2. Germline V lookup: CDR1 MNHEY, CDR2 SMNVEV (reference sequence). The J segment lost 2 bases and the V segment lost 6 bases, leaving 16 bases of the junction unmatched. The CDR3 loop spans 19 amino acids. CDR3 loop: CASSRRRDSGGGTKNIQYF. CDR3 bases: TGTGCCAGCAGCCGAAGACGGGACAGCGGGGGGGGAACCAAAAACATTCAGTACTTC.

The rearrangement uses TRBV5-6 and TRBJ2-7; D might be TRBD1 (7 bases). The CDR3 runs to 14 residues. V lost 5 bases, J lost 6 bases, and 18 bases lay in between. Germline V gene sequence: CDR1 SGHDT, CDR2 YYEEEE. This CDR3 is CASRSYRGGSEQYF. The CDR3 DNA reads as TGTGCCAGCAGATCGTACAGGGGAGGCTCCGAGCAGTACTTC.

The chain recombines TRBV19 with TRBJ1-5, with 10 bases identical to TRBD1. CDR1 LNHDA and CDR2 SQIVND come from the germline V gene (reference sequence). The V gene end was trimmed by 5 bases and the J gene end by 1 base; junction bases not matched to a gene: 5. This CDR3 spans 16 amino acids. CDR3 in DNA: TGTGCCAGTAGTCCGCGGACAGGGGGAAGCAATCAGCCCCAGCATTTT. Amino acids: CASSPRTGGSNQPQHF.

The rearrangement joins TRBV9 to TRBJ2-1; D gene unclear. V shed 3 bases and J shed 1 base, with 5 bases lying between them. The CDR3 contains 13 residues. Germline values: CDR1 SGDLS, CDR2 YYNGEE. CDR3 bases: TGTGCCAGCAGCGGGAGTTCCTACAATGAGCAGTTCTTC. It yields the protein CASSGSSYNEQFF.

The CDR3 sequence is CASRLQIYTEAFF. Here the CDR3 DNA reads TGTGCCAGCAGATTACAGATTTACACTGAAGCTTTCTTT. The chain carries TRBV28 and TRBJ1-1; D call uncertain. The germline V and J ends were trimmed by 6 bases and 3 bases, with 11 bases remaining between them. The CDR3 runs to 13 residues. CDR1 is MDHEN and CDR2 is SYDVKM in the germline V gene.

J is TRBJ2-1 and V is TRBV29-1; 12 bases fit TRBD1. The germline gives CDR1 SQVTM, CDR2 ANQGSEA. The CDR3 sequence is 11 residues long. Germline trimming cut 6 bases from V and 15 bases from J; bases unmatched to any gene: 6. As DNA, the CDR3 is TGCAGCGTGGGGACAGGGGGCGCATTGTTCTTC. It is translated as CSVGTGGALFF.

This clone was recorded a few times. DNA of the CDR3: TGTGCCAGTAGCCAGGGTTATAGCAATCAGCCCCAGCATTTT. This sequence encodes CASSQGYSNQPQHF. The chain recombines TRBV19 with TRBJ1-5; a weak D match, TRBD1 (5 bases). V dropped 6 bases and J dropped 0 bases, with 9 bases sitting between them. Looked up from germline, CDR1 is LNHDA and CDR2 is SQIVND (reference sequence). This CDR3 is 14 amino acids long.

This clone was recorded a few times. The genes are TRBV30 and TRBJ1-5; the D gene is possibly TRBD1 (6 bases). V shed 2 bases and J shed 3 bases, with 11 bases lying between them. CDR3 length: 14 residues. Germline V gene data show CDR1 as GTSNPN and CDR2 as SVGIG (reference sequence). The CDR3 nucleotides read TGTGCCTGGAGTAAGGGACACTTCAATCAGCCCCAGCATTTT. Translation gives CAWSKGHFNQPQHF. Full variable domain (outside the CDR3, taken from reference TRBV30 and TRBJ1-5): SQTIHQWPATLVQPVGSPLSLECTVEGTSNPNLYWYRQAAGRGLQLLFYSVGIGQISSEVPQNLSASRPQDRQFILSSKKLLLSDSGFYLCAWSKGHFNQPQHFGDGTRLSIL.

This clone was recorded only once. The chain uses TRBV21-1 and TRBJ1-1. TRBV21-1 is flagged as a pseudogene. There are 14 residues in the CDR3. CDR3 nucleotides: TGTGCCAGCAGCAAAGCGCCTGGAGACACTGAAGCTTTCTTT. Residues: CASSKAPGDTEAFF.

This clone was picked up one time. The gene calls are TRBV4-1 and TRBJ2-1; 10 positions agree with TRBD2. The trim removed 1 base at V and 7 bases at J, leaving 13 bases unmatched. Germline values: CDR1 MGHRA, CDR2 YSYEKL. CDR3 length: 18 amino acids. CDR3 coding DNA: TGCGCCAGCAGCCAAGGCCGGGCTAGCGGGAGAGGGCTAAATGAGCAGTTCTTC. Translating gives CASSQGRASGRGLNEQFF.